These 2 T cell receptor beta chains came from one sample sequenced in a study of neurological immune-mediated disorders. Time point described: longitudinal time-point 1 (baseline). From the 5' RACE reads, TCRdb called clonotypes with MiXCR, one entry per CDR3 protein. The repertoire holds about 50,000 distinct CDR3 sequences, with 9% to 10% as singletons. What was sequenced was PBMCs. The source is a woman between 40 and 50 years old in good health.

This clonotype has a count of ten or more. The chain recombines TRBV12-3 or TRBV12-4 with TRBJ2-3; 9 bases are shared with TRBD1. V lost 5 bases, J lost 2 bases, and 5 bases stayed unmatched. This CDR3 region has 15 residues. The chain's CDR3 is CASSLGQGYTDTQYF. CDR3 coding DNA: TGTGCCAGCAGTCTGGGACAGGGATACACAGATACGCAGTATTTT.

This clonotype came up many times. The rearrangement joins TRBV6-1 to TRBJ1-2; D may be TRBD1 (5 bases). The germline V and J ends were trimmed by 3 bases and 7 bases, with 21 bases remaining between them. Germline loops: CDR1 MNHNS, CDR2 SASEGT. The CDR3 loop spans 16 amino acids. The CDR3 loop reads CASSDTHGGRVSGYTF. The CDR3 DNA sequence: TGTGCCAGCAGTGATACGCATGGGGGTAGAGTGAGTGGCTACACCTTC.